The T cell receptor (beta chain) described here comes from a study of cytomegalovirus exposure and HLA in healthy donors. Germline loops: CDR1 GTSNPN, CDR2 SVGIG (reference sequence). The CDR3 is made up of 13 amino acids. As regards this clone: Its antigen is unidentified.

The PCR made use of 60 Vbeta and 13 Jbeta primers. Clones were read by immunoSEQ multiplex PCR, and TCRdb kept only the in-frame ones, dropping some. The data hold about 190,000 clones, with 65% to 80% observed a single time. Overall study results and limits: Fewer N-insertions (relative to the approximately 700-donor mean) were reportedly seen in an Asian-associated ancestry cluster in a later analysis.

The sequenced sample was PBMCs. The TCR was taken from a man aged 30-40 years in good health and CMV-seropositive. This chain joins TRBV30 and TRBJ2-7; a weak D match, TRBD2 (6 bases). CDR3 DNA: TGTGCTACGGAGGGGATTGAGGGCTACGAGCAGTACTTC. Amino acids: CATEGIEGYEQYF.